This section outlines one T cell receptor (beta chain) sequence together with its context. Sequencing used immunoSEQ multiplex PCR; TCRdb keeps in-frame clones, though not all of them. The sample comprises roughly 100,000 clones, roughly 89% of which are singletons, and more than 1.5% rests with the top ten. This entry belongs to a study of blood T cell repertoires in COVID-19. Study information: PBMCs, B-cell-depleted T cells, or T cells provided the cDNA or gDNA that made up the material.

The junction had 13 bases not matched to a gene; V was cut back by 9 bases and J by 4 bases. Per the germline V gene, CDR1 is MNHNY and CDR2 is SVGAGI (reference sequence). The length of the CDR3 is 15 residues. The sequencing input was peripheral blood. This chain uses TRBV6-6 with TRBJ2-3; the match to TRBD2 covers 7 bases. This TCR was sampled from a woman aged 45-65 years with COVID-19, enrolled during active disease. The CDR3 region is CASFIVLGRADTQYF. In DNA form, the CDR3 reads TGTGCCAGTTTTATCGTCCTGGGGAGGGCAGATACGCAGTATTTT.